The next 21 T cell receptor beta chains were all read from a single sample in a study of beta chain features in type 1 diabetes. TCRB transcripts that were expressed got sequenced, as all of the isolated RNA had been reverse transcribed. Using immunoSEQ multiplex PCR, the repertoire was profiled, and TCRdb retains in-frame clones only, with some absent. The table shows 450,000 or so clones, with approximately 10% occurring only once. The specimen was naive CD4+ T cells from blood. These receptors all stem from a woman younger than 35 in good health.

The chain links TRBV2 to TRBJ1-1; D is undetermined. The V gene's germline CDR1 is SNHLY and CDR2 FYNNEI. The CDR3 length is 13 residues. Deletions cut 4 bases from V and 1 base from J, with 7 bases between. This CDR3 reads CASSVDANTEAFF. CDR3 in DNA: TGTGCCAGCAGTGTTGACGCGAACACTGAAGCTTTCTTT. Variable domain in full (rest from reference TRBV2 and TRBJ1-1): EPEVTQTPSHQVTQMGQEVILRCVPISNHLYFYWYRQILGQKVEFLVSFYNNEISEKSEIFDDQFSVERPDGSNFTLKIRSTKLEDSAMYFCASSVDANTEAFFGQGTRLTVV.

This clone occurred a few times. V is TRBV30 and J is TRBJ2-1, with a weak D call TRBD1 (5 bases). The CDR3 spans 12 residues. Germline CDR1 is GTSNPN and CDR2 is SVGIG (reference sequence). V lost 4 bases and J lost 7, with 11 bases in between. The CDR3 sequence is CAWTSQVNEQFF. DNA for the CDR3: TGTGCCTGGACCTCACAGGTTAATGAGCAGTTCTTC.

This clone was recorded a few times. The chain uses TRBV5-1 and TRBJ2-1, with TRBD1 matching 7 bases. Germline V gene sequence: CDR1 SGHRS, CDR2 YFSETQ. Trimming took 4 bases from V and 6 from J; bases not matched to a gene: 7. CDR3 length equals 14 residues. The CDR3 coding sequence is TGCGCCAGCAGCCAAGGGGGCGCTGGCAATGAGCAGTTCTTC. This gives the protein CASSQGGAGNEQFF. The variable domain in full, completed from reference TRBV5-1 and TRBJ2-1, reads KAGVTQTPRYLIKTRGQQVTLSCSPISGHRSVSWYQQTPGQGLQFLFEYFSETQRNKGNFPGRFSGRQFSNSRSEMNVSTLELGDSALYLCASSQGGAGNEQFFGPGTRLTVL.

For the CDR3, the DNA is TGTGCCTGGAGCGCCCGGGGTGTTCTTAGCGGGGAGCTGTTTTTT. This gives the protein CAWSARGVLSGELFF. The chain has TRBV30 and TRBJ2-2, with a tentative D call TRBD2 (5 bases). Germline V gene data show CDR1 as GTSNPN and CDR2 as SVGIG (reference sequence). This CDR3 region has 15 residues. Trimming removed 3 bases at V and 7 bases at J, with 18 bases between.

This clone has a handful of counts. This chain links TRBV7-3 with TRBJ2-3, with 9 bases identical to TRBD2. This CDR3 comprises 16 residues. V lost 5 bases, J lost 4 bases, and 10 bases stayed unmatched. Germline assignment: CDR1 SGHTA and CDR2 FQGTGA. The CDR3: CASSQNPGLASDTQYF. The CDR3 DNA sequence: TGTGCCAGCAGCCAGAACCCGGGACTAGCATCAGATACGCAGTATTTT.

The CDR3 DNA reads TGCAGCGGGGGTGGCGGGAGGGCCAAAGATACGCAGTATTTT. Its protein is CSGGGGRAKDTQYF. V and J are TRBV29-1 and TRBJ2-3; TRBD2 agrees at 9 bases. The V gene's germline CDR1 is SQVTM and CDR2 ANQGSEA. The CDR3 runs to 14 residues. Trimming took 7 bases from V and 5 from J; bases not matched to a gene: 10.

The sample holds a few counts of this clone. This chain uses TRBV18 with TRBJ2-1; TRBD1 agrees at 11 bases. This CDR3 is built from 15 residues. V gave up 5 bases and J gave up 6 bases; unmatched junction bases: 6. CDR1 is KGHSH, CDR2 LQKENI, per germline. The CDR3: CASSTDRGQLNEQFF. The CDR3 DNA is TGTGCCAGCTCAACGGACAGGGGGCAACTCAATGAGCAGTTCTTC. The entire variable domain, with the rest obtained from reference TRBV18 and TRBJ2-1, is as follows: NAGVMQNPRHLVRRRGQEARLRCSPMKGHSHVYWYRQLPEEGLKFMVYLQKENIIDESGMPKERFSAEFPKEGPSILRIQQVVRGDSAAYFCASSTDRGQLNEQFFGPGTRLTVL.

The rearrangement links TRBV4-3 to TRBJ1-5, with D perhaps matching TRBD1 (6 bases). V was cut by 3 bases and J by 8 bases, with 14 bases left in between. CDR1 is LGHNA, CDR2 YSLEER, per germline. The CDR3 totals 14 residues. The CDR3 nucleotides are TGCGCCAGCAGCCAGAACCAGGGGAGCGAGCCCCAGCATTTT. It is translated as CASSQNQGSEPQHF.

V and J are TRBV7-2 and TRBJ1-5; D is unresolved. Trimming took 1 base from V and 10 from J, leaving 14 bases between them. This CDR3 spans 14 amino acids. The germline V gene has CDR1 SGHTA and CDR2 FQGNSA. DNA for the CDR3: TGTGCCAGCAGCTTAGAGGGAAATCGACCTCCCCAGCATTTT. Amino acids: CASSLEGNRPPQHF.

The V call is TRBV7-2, the J call TRBJ2-7; D tentatively reads TRBD1 or TRBD2 (5 bases each). The CDR3 extends over 13 amino acids. CDR1 and CDR2 from the germline V gene are SGHTA and FQGNSA. V was trimmed by 1 base and J by 5 bases, leaving 9 bases between them. Here the CDR3 DNA reads TGTGCCAGCAGCTTAGGGGGGAGCGACGAGCAGTACTTC. Protein sequence: CASSLGGSDEQYF.

This clone appeared a few times. The rearrangement uses TRBV7-3 and TRBJ2-3, with TRBD2 as a possible D gene (6 bases). The CDR3 runs to 15 residues. V was shortened by 6 bases and J by 2 bases, with 15 bases between the two germline ends. The V gene's germline CDR1 is SGHTA and CDR2 FQGTGA. The CDR3 reads CASSPGLRTTDTQYF. CDR3 sequence (DNA): TGTGCCAGCAGTCCGGGACTTCGTACCACAGATACGCAGTATTTT.

The chain employs TRBV14 and TRBJ1-1; D gene uncertain. The germline gives CDR1 SGHDN, CDR2 FVKESK. V was trimmed by 11 bases and J by 0 bases, leaving 13 bases between them. This CDR3 contains 13 residues. CDR3 nucleotides: TGTGCCCAAGCAAAGGTATTGAACACTGAAGCTTTCTTT. Translation: CAQAKVLNTEAFF.

This clone has a handful of counts. Other DNA variants within this sample encode the same CDR3. The chain combines TRBV29-1 with TRBJ1-2; perhaps TRBD1 as D (5 bases). With 7 bases removed from V and 3 bases from J, the gap between germline ends came to 9 bases. Per germline, CDR1 SQVTM and CDR2 ANQGSEA. The CDR3 runs to 11 residues. CDR3 nucleotide sequence: TGCAGCGCCGGACAAGACTATGGCTACACCTTC. Its translation is CSAGQDYGYTF. Using reference TRBV29-1 and TRBJ1-2 for the parts outside the CDR3, the full variable domain is SAVISQKPSRDICQRGTSLTIQCQVDSQVTMMFWYRQQPGQSLTLIATANQGSEATYESGFVIDKFPISRPNLTFSTLTVSNMSPEDSSIYLCSAGQDYGYTFGSGTRLTVV.

The chain employs TRBV4-1 and TRBJ2-2; D remains ambiguous. The CDR3 length is 16 residues. V gave up 2 bases and J gave up 0 bases, with 10 bases separating them. Per germline, CDR1 MGHRA and CDR2 YSYEKL. The CDR3 loop reads CASSQPATSNTGELFF. The CDR3 bases are TGCGCCAGCAGCCAACCTGCCACTTCGAACACCGGGGAGCTGTTTTTT.

V usage is TRBV19 and J usage is TRBJ2-3; D call uncertain. Germline loops: CDR1 LNHDA, CDR2 SQIVND (reference sequence). The CDR3 length is 12 residues. Trimming took off 3 bases at V and 6 bases at J, with 7 bases between the two ends. This chain's CDR3 is CASSIARDTQYF. CDR3 bases: TGTGCCAGTAGTATCGCGCGGGATACGCAGTATTTT.

A few counts support this clone. This rearrangement joins TRBV15 to TRBJ2-1; D is possibly TRBD1 or TRBD2 (5 bases each). V gave up 1 base and J gave up 3 bases, with 10 bases separating them. The CDR3 runs to 15 residues. Germline CDR1 is LNHNV and CDR2 is YYDKDF (reference sequence). The CDR3 region is CATSRGGTGYNEQFF. DNA for the CDR3: TGTGCCACCAGCAGAGGTGGGACCGGCTACAATGAGCAGTTCTTC.

This CDR3 is CASSLGTAPDTQYF. The CDR3 DNA reads TGTGCCAGCAGCTTAGGGACTGCCCCAGATACGCAGTATTTT. This sequence joins TRBV7-2 and TRBJ2-3; the D gene is possibly TRBD2 (5 bases). CDR1 SGHTA and CDR2 FQGNSA come from the germline V gene. V was pared by 1 base and J by 4 bases, with 9 bases between. CDR3 length equals 14 residues.

Only a few counts were recorded for this clone. The chain links TRBV7-9 to TRBJ2-7; D perhaps matches TRBD2 (5 bases). V was cut by 2 bases and J by 2 bases, with 13 bases left in between. The V gene's germline CDR1 is SEHNR and CDR2 FQNEAQ (reference sequence). CDR3 length equals 15 residues. The CDR3 coding sequence is TGTGCCAGCAGCTTATTTGAGGGTATTCCCTACGAGCAGTACGTC. Protein sequence: CASSLFEGIPYEQYV.

The rearrangement uses TRBV6-7 and TRBJ2-1; no definite D call. TRBV6-7 is designated an ORF whose function remains uncertain. The CDR3 covers 11 residues. Trimming pared 8 bases from V and 16 bases from J, leaving 18 bases between. The CDR3 nucleotides are TGTGCCAGCGATAAAAACCGAAGCTTCTTCTTC. Protein: CASDKNRSFFF.

This clone has just a few counts. The gene calls are TRBV13 and TRBJ2-7, with 13 bases fitting TRBD2. V shed 3 bases and J 0 bases; nucleotides not matched to a gene: 2. Per the germline V gene, CDR1 is PRHDT and CDR2 is FYEKMQ (reference sequence). This CDR3 is 16 amino acids long. DNA of the CDR3: TGTGCCAGCAGCTTTTGGACTAGCGGGGGCTCCTACGAGCAGTACTTC. This gives the protein CASSFWTSGGSYEQYF.

The chain recombines TRBV9 with TRBJ2-5, with 7 nucleotides matching TRBD1. V was pared by 4 bases and J by 3 bases, with 9 bases of the junction left unmatched. Germline CDR1 is SGDLS and CDR2 is YYNGEE. This CDR3 contains 15 residues. CDR3 sequence reads: CASSQTKDREETQYF. CDR3 DNA: TGTGCCAGCAGCCAAACCAAAGACAGGGAAGAGACCCAGTACTTC. The full variable domain, its missing parts supplied by reference TRBV9 and TRBJ2-5, is DSGVTQTPKHLITATGQRVTLRCSPRSGDLSVYWYQQSLDQGLQFLIQYYNGEERAKGNILERFSAQQFPDLHSELNLSSLELGDSALYFCASSQTKDREETQYFGPGTRLLVL.